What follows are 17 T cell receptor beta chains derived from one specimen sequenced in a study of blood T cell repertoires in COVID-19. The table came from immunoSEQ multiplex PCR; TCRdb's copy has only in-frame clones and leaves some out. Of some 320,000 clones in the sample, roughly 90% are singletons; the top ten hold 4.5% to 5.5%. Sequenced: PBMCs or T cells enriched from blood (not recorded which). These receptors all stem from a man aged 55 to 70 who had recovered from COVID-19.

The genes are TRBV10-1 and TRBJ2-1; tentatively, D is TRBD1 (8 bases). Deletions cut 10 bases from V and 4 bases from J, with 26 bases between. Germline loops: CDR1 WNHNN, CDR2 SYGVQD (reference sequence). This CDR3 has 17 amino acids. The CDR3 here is CATYREGQGLWYNEQFF. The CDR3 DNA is TGCGCCACCTACAGGGAAGGACAGGGACTATGGTACAATGAGCAGTTCTTC.

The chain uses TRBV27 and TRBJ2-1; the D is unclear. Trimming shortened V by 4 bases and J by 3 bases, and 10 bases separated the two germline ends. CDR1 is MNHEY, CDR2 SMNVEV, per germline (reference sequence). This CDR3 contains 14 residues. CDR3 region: CASSSAGIYNEQFF. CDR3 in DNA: TGTGCCAGCAGTTCGGCAGGTATCTACAATGAGCAGTTCTTC.

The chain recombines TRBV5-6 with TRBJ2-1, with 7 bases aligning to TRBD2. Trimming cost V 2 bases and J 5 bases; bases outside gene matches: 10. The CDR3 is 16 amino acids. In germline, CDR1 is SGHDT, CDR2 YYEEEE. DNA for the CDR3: TGTGCCAGCAGCTTCGTGAAACTAGCGCTGAACAATGAGCAGTTCTTC. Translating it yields CASSFVKLALNNEQFF.

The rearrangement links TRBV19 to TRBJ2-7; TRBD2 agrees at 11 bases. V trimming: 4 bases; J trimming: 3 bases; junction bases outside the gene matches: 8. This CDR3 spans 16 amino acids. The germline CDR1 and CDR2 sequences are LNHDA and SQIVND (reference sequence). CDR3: CASSTPGLAAIYEQYF. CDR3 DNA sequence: TGTGCCAGTAGTACTCCGGGACTAGCGGCAATCTACGAGCAGTACTTC.

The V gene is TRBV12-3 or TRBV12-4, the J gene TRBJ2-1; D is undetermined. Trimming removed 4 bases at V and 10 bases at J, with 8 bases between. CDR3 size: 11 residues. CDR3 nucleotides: TGTGCCAGCAGTTATGAGCGAGAGCAGTTCTTC. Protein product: CASSYEREQFF.

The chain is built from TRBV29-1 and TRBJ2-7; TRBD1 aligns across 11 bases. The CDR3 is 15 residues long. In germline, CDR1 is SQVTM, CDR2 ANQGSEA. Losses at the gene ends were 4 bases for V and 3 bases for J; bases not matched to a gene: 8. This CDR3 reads CSVARRDRGFYEQYF. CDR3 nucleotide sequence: TGCAGCGTTGCACGTAGGGACAGGGGGTTCTACGAGCAGTACTTC.

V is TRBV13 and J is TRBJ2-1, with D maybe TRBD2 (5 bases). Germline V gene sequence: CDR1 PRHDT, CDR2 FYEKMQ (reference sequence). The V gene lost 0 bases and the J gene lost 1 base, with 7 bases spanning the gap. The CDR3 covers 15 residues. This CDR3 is CASSLGRTSYNEQFF. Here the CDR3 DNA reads TGTGCCAGCAGCTTAGGACGGACTTCCTACAATGAGCAGTTCTTC.

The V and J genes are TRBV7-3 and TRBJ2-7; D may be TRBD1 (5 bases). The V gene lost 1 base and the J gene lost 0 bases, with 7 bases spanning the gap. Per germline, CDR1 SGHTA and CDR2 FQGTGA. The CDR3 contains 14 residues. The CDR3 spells CASSLKGSSYEQYF. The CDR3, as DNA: TGTGCCAGCAGCTTAAAGGGGTCCTCCTACGAGCAGTACTTC.

CDR3 in amino acids: CASSQNVHGQGTYEQYF. In DNA, the CDR3 is TGCGCCAGCAGCCAAAACGTCCACGGACAGGGCACCTACGAGCAGTACTTC. This sequence joins TRBV4-1 and TRBJ2-7; 8 bases fit TRBD1. The CDR3 sequence is 17 residues long. After removal of 2 bases from V and 2 bases from J, the junction contained 11 bases not matched to a gene. Germline lookup yields CDR1 MGHRA and CDR2 YSYEKL.

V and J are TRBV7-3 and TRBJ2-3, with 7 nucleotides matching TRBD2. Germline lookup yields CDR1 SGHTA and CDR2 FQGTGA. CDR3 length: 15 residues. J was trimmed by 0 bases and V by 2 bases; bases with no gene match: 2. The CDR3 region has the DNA TGTGCCAGCAGCTTAGGACTAGATAGCACAGATACGCAGTATTTT. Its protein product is CASSLGLDSTDTQYF.

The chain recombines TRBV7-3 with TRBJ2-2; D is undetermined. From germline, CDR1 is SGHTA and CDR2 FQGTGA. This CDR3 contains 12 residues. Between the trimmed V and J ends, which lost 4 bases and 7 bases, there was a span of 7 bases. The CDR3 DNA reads TGTGCCAGCAGCTCCCCAATCGGGGAGCTGTTTTTT. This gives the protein CASSSPIGELFF. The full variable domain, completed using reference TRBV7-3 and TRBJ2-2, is GAGVSQTPSNKVTEKGKYVELRCDPISGHTALYWYRQSLGQGPEFLIYFQGTGAADDSGLPNDRFFAVRPEGSVSTLKIQRTERGDSAVYLCASSSPIGELFFGEGSRLTVL.

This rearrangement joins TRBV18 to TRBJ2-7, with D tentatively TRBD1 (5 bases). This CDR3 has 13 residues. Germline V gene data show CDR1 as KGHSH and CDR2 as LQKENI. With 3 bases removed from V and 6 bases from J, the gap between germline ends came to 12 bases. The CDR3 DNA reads TGTGCCAGCTCACCTGCCAGGGTGGGCGAGCAGTACTTC. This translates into CASSPARVGEQYF.

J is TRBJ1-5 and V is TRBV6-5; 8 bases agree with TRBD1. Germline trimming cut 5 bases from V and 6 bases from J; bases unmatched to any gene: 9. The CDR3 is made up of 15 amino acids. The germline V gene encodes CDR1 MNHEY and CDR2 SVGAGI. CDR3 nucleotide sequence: TGTGCCAGCAGTATAGCGCAGGGGGCAGCTCAGCCCCAGCATTTT. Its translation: CASSIAQGAAQPQHF.

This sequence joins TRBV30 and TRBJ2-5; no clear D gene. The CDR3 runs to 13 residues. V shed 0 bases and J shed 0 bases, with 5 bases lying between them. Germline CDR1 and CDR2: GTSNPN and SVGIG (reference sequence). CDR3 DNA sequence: TGTGCCTGGAGTGTACTCTACCAAGAGACCCAGTACTTC. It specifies CAWSVLYQETQYF.

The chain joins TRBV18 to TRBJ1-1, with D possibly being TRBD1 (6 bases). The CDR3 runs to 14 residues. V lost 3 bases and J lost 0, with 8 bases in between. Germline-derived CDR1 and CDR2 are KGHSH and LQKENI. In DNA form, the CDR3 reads TGTGCCAGCTCACCCCGGACAGTGAACACTGAAGCTTTCTTT. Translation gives CASSPRTVNTEAFF. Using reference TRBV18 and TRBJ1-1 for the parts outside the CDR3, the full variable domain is NAGVMQNPRHLVRRRGQEARLRCSPMKGHSHVYWYRQLPEEGLKFMVYLQKENIIDESGMPKERFSAEFPKEGPSILRIQQVVRGDSAAYFCASSPRTVNTEAFFGQGTRLTVV.

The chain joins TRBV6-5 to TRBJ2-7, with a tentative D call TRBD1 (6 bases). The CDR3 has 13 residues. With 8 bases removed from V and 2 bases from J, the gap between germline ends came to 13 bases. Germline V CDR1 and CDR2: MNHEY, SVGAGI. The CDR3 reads CASWGQFTYEQYF. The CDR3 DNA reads TGTGCCAGCTGGGGGCAATTCACCTACGAGCAGTACTTC.

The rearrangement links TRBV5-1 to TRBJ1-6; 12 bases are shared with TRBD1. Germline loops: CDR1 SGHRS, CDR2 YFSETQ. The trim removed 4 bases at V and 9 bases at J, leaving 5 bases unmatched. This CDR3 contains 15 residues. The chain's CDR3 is CASSVGQGATSPLHF. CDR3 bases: TGCGCCAGCAGCGTGGGACAGGGGGCAACTTCACCCCTCCACTTT.